There are many counts of the clone carrying this TCR beta chain. Its antigen remains unidentified. The data are from a study of T cells in Graves' hyperthyroidism and ophthalmopathy. This CDR3 spans 14 amino acids. CDR1 and CDR2 (germline): SGHTA, FQGTGA. V gave up 6 bases and J gave up 7 bases; unmatched junction bases: 6. Authors of the study amplified TCR beta CDR3 regions from RNA transcripts. HTBI primers were employed in a first-round RT-PCR of the TCR CDR3. TCRdb fed the multiplex PCR reads into MiXCR, producing one record per CDR3 protein. Here the sample spans 96,000 or so distinct CDR3 sequences, over 50% being singletons. Diagnostic decisions used clinical symptoms, serum thyroxine and TRAb, thyroid ultrasound and orbital computed tomography. Study-wide results and limits: A 13 V-J signature model discriminated ophthalmopathy versus stable hyperthyroidism. Most thyroid-expanded clonotypes above 0.001 were also found in blood.

This TCR was sampled from a woman between 35 and 50 years old with Graves' hyperthyroidism. V usage is TRBV7-3 and J usage is TRBJ1-5; 10 bases are shared with TRBD1. The specimen was blood. CDR3 sequence: CASSNGQGGQPQHF. CDR3 sequence (DNA): TGTGCCAGCAGTAACGGACAGGGGGGACAGCCCCAGCATTTT.